One and the same sample provided the 19 T cell receptor beta chains below, sequenced in a study of identical twins listed by TCRdb under 2016. Libraries were constructed by 5' RACE. The instrument given in TCRdb is Illumina HiSeq 2000. Using fastp at Q25 and MiXCR, TCRdb reprocessed the public reads and kept productive beta chains. All rows with the same CDR3 protein become a single entry with the most common DNA and genes. The sample data list approximately 1.8 million distinct CDR3 sequences, and 25% to 35% of these were observed just once. The ten most abundant clones make up around 0.25% of the sample. Sequenced: cord blood. These receptors were obtained from a newborn girl in good health.

This clonotype was counted only a few times. The chain employs TRBV5-1 and TRBJ1-1; D ambiguous. The CDR3 spans 13 residues. V lost 4 bases, J lost 1 base, and 8 bases lay in between. Germline V gene data show CDR1 as SGHRS and CDR2 as YFSETQ. Here the CDR3 reads CASSGAENTEAFF. In DNA, the CDR3 is TGCGCCAGCAGCGGCGCGGAGAACACTGAAGCTTTCTTT.

The rearrangement uses TRBV28 and TRBJ2-3; TRBD1 might be the D (6 bases). The CDR3 runs to 16 residues. The germline gives CDR1 MDHEN, CDR2 SYDVKM. Trimming left V 2 bases short and J 0 bases short, with 12 bases between. CDR3 residues: CASSLEGVASTDTQYF. DNA for the CDR3: TGTGCCAGCAGTTTAGAGGGGGTAGCTAGCACAGATACGCAGTATTTT.

This clonotype turned up a few times. This rearrangement joins TRBV5-1 to TRBJ2-5; D may be TRBD1 or TRBD2 (5 bases each). CDR1 and CDR2 from the germline V gene are SGHRS and YFSETQ. V lost 1 base and J lost 4, with 14 bases in between. The CDR3 is 15 amino acids. The CDR3: CASSLIRSGRETQYF. The CDR3 coding sequence is TGCGCCAGCAGCTTGATTAGGTCAGGGAGAGAGACCCAGTACTTC. Combining the CDR3 with reference TRBV5-1 and TRBJ2-5 gives the whole variable domain KAGVTQTPRYLIKTRGQQVTLSCSPISGHRSVSWYQQTPGQGLQFLFEYFSETQRNKGNFPGRFSGRQFSNSRSEMNVSTLELGDSALYLCASSLIRSGRETQYFGPGTRLLVL.

The chain recombines TRBV20-1 with TRBJ2-1, with 7 nucleotides matching TRBD2. The V and J ends lost 4 bases and 9 bases, in that order; junction bases with no gene match: 21. Germline V gives CDR1 DFQATT, CDR2 SNEGSKA (reference sequence). There are 17 residues in the CDR3. Written as DNA, the CDR3 is TGCAGTGCTATAGAGACGACTAGTCCCACTTCTAGCGGTGAGCAGTTCTTC. Translated: CSAIETTSPTSSGEQFF.

The J gene is TRBJ2-3, the V gene TRBV6-1; tentatively, D is TRBD1 (6 bases). The CDR3 runs 12 residues. Per germline, CDR1 MNHNS and CDR2 SASEGT. Deletions cut 10 bases from V and 3 bases from J, with 11 bases between. In DNA, the CDR3 is TGTGCCACCAAAACAGGGACAGATACGCAGTATTTT. Amino acids: CATKTGTDTQYF.

A few counts support this clonotype. The chain recombines TRBV20-1 with TRBJ1-2; 9 bases fit TRBD1. V lost 6 bases to trimming and J lost 4 bases; unmatched junction nucleotides: 9. CDR1 and CDR2 from the germline V gene are DFQATT and SNEGSKA (reference sequence). The CDR3 runs to 14 residues. The CDR3 reads CSANYRGRSYGYTF. The DNA for the CDR3 is TGCAGTGCAAATTACAGGGGGCGCAGCTATGGCTACACCTTC.

Ten or more counts support this clonotype. This rearrangement joins TRBV29-1 to TRBJ2-1, with D tentatively TRBD1 or TRBD2 (5 bases each). This CDR3 region has 13 residues. Trimming stripped 0 bases from V and 2 bases from J, with 5 bases between. Germline assignment: CDR1 SQVTM and CDR2 ANQGSEA. The DNA for the CDR3 is TGCAGCGTTGAAGAGGGACCCTACAATGAGCAGTTCTTC. As protein: CSVEEGPYNEQFF.

This clonotype has a handful of counts. The CDR3 DNA reads as TGTGCCAGCAGCCCTGGTGCGGCAGACTATGGCTACACCTTC. Translated: CASSPGAADYGYTF. The chain joins TRBV11-2 to TRBJ1-2; D call uncertain. Germline CDR1 SGHAT, CDR2 FQNNGV. The CDR3 is 14 residues long. Between the trimmed V and J ends, which lost 5 bases and 3 bases, there was a span of 13 bases.

CDR3 sequence (DNA): TGTGCCAGCAGTGCCCGCGTCGGGGGCGCCCCTTATGGCTACACCTTC. Translated: CASSARVGGAPYGYTF. The chain recombines TRBV6-1 with TRBJ1-2; D might be TRBD1 (6 bases). This CDR3 has 16 amino acids. Germline loops: CDR1 MNHNS, CDR2 SASEGT. V lost 4 bases to trimming and J lost 5 bases, with 20 bases between them.

The rearrangement uses TRBV12-3 or TRBV12-4 and TRBJ1-1, with D possibly TRBD1 on 5 matching bases. This CDR3 has 15 amino acids. The V and J ends lost 4 bases and 0 bases respectively, with 12 bases between them. CDR3 in DNA: TGTGCCAGCAGTTCCCAGGGCGGGCTGAACACTGAAGCTTTCTTT. Translated: CASSSQGGLNTEAFF.

The chain uses TRBV5-1 and TRBJ2-5; D may match TRBD1 or TRBD2 (5 bases each). Trimming shortened V by 0 bases and J by 0 bases, and 12 bases separated the two germline ends. Germline V lookup: CDR1 SGHRS, CDR2 YFSETQ. The CDR3 has 16 residues. In DNA, the CDR3 is TGCGCCAGCAGCTTGGTTGGGGGACCGTACCAAGAGACCCAGTACTTC. It yields the protein CASSLVGGPYQETQYF.

V is TRBV9 and J is TRBJ2-1; D is undetermined. The CDR3 is 15 amino acids. The germline gives CDR1 SGDLS, CDR2 YYNGEE. Trimming shortened V by 0 bases and J by 3 bases, and 10 bases separated the two germline ends. The CDR3 is CASSVETAIYNEQFF. DNA for the CDR3: TGTGCCAGCAGCGTAGAGACGGCGATCTACAATGAGCAGTTCTTC.

V and J are TRBV7-9 and TRBJ1-4, with 7 nucleotides matching TRBD1. Germline CDR1 is SEHNR and CDR2 is FQNEAQ (reference sequence). The CDR3 extends over 14 amino acids. V gave up 4 bases and J gave up 4 bases; unmatched junction bases: 3. In DNA form, the CDR3 reads TGTGCCAGCAGCTCGGGACAGATTAATGAAAAACTGTTTTTT. Translation gives CASSSGQINEKLFF.

The chain joins TRBV7-2 to TRBJ2-1, with 9 nucleotides matching TRBD2. Trimming removed 1 base from V and 6 bases from J; junction bases left unmatched: 4. Germline V gives CDR1 SGHTA, CDR2 FQGNSA. The CDR3 extends over 15 amino acids. The CDR3 region is CASSLVSGSCNEQFF. The CDR3 DNA is TGTGCCAGCAGCTTAGTTAGCGGGAGCTGCAATGAGCAGTTCTTC.

This clonotype was detected a few times. The chain combines TRBV9 with TRBJ2-5, with TRBD1 matching 10 bases. V lost 2 bases and J lost 5; bases outside the gene matches: 9. The CDR3 totals 16 residues. CDR1 and CDR2 (germline): SGDLS, YYNGEE. The CDR3 loop reads CASSVTGTGDQETQYF. The CDR3 coding sequence is TGTGCCAGCAGCGTGACCGGGACAGGGGATCAGGAGACCCAGTACTTC.

The gene calls are TRBV29-1 and TRBJ1-3; TRBD1 matches 7 bases. Germline trimming cut 2 bases from V and 5 bases from J; bases unmatched to any gene: 3. The germline V gene encodes CDR1 SQVTM and CDR2 ANQGSEA. CDR3 length equals 13 residues. This CDR3 is CSVEIRGRNTIYF. DNA for the CDR3: TGCAGCGTTGAAATTAGGGGGCGAAACACCATATATTTT.

This clonotype has only a few counts. The chain recombines TRBV28 with TRBJ1-6; D may be TRBD1 (6 bases). The germline V and J ends were trimmed by 6 bases and 0 bases, with 27 bases remaining between them. There are 21 residues in the CDR3. Germline-derived CDR1 and CDR2 are MDHEN and SYDVKM. CDR3 coding DNA: TGTGCCAGCAGCCCTCTTCCGACAGGAGCCTCGACGAGCTCCTATAATTCACCCCTCCACTTT. It translates to CASSPLPTGASTSSYNSPLHF. Using reference TRBV28 and TRBJ1-6 for the parts outside the CDR3, the full variable domain is DVKVTQSSRYLVKRTGEKVFLECVQDMDHENMFWYRQDPGLGLRLIYFSYDVKMKEKGDIPEGYSVSREKKERFSLILESASTNQTSMYLCASSPLPTGASTSSYNSPLHFGNGTRLTVT.

The chain carries TRBV20-1 and TRBJ2-3, with 10 bases aligning to TRBD2. The CDR3 consists of 14 residues. Germline CDR1 is DFQATT and CDR2 is SNEGSKA (reference sequence). After removal of 6 bases from V and 10 bases from J, the junction contained 13 bases not matched to a gene. The DNA for the CDR3 is TGCAGTGCAACACAGGGACTAGCGCGGGGAGCGCAGTATTTT. Amino acids: CSATQGLARGAQYF.

This clonotype came up a few times. This sequence joins TRBV20-1 and TRBJ2-1; 7 bases line up with TRBD2. The CDR3 runs 13 residues. CDR1 is DFQATT and CDR2 is SNEGSKA in the germline V gene (reference sequence). Trimming cost V 0 bases and J 9 bases; bases outside gene matches: 5. This CDR3 is CSARDQRGVEQFF. In DNA, the CDR3 is TGCAGTGCTAGAGATCAACGGGGGGTTGAGCAGTTCTTC.